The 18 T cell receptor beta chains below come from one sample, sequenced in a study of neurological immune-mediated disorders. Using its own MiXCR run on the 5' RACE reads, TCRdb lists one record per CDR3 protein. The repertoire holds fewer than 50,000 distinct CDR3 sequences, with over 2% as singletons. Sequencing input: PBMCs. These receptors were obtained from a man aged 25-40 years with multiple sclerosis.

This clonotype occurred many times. CDR3 in amino acids: CSARGVDSQETQYF. CDR3 sequence (DNA): TGCAGTGCTAGAGGCGTCGACTCCCAAGAGACCCAGTACTTC. The rearrangement links TRBV20-1 to TRBJ2-5; the D is unclear. Germline V CDR1 and CDR2: DFQATT, SNEGSKA (reference sequence). The V end lost 1 base, the J end lost 1 base, and 10 bases lay between the germline ends. This CDR3 is built from 14 residues.

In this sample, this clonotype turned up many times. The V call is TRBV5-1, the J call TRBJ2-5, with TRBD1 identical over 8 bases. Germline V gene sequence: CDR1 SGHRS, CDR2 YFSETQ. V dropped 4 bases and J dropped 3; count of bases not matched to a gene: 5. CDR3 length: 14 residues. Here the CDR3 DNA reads TGCGCCAGCAGCCCGAGACAGGGGAAAGAGACCCAGTACTTC. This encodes CASSPRQGKETQYF.

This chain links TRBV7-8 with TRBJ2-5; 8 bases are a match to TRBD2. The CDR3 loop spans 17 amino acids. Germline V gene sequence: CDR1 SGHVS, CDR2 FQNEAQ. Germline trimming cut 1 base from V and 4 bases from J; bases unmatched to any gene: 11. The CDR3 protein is CASSLVGSGSFRETQYF. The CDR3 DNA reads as TGTGCCAGCAGCTTAGTGGGGAGCGGGAGTTTCAGAGAGACCCAGTACTTC.

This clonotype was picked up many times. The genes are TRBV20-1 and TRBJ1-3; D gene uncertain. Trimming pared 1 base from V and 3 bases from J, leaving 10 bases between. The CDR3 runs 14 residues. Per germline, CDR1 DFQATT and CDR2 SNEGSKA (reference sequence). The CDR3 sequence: CSARVWGDGNTIYF. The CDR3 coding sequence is TGCAGTGCTAGAGTATGGGGAGATGGAAACACCATATATTTT.

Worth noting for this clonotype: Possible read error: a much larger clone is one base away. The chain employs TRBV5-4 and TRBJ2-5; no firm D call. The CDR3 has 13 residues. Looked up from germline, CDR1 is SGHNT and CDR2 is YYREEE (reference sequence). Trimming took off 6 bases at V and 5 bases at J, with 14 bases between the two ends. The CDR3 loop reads CASNPLGWETQYF. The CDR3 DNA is TGTGCCAGCAACCCGCTAGGGTGGGAGACCCAGTACTTC. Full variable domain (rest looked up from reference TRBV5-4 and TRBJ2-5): ETGVTQSPTHLIKTRGQQVTLRCSSQSGHNTVSWYQQALGQGPQFIFQYYREEENGRGNFPPRFSGLQFPNYSSELNVNALELDDSALYLCASNPLGWETQYFGPGTRLLVL.

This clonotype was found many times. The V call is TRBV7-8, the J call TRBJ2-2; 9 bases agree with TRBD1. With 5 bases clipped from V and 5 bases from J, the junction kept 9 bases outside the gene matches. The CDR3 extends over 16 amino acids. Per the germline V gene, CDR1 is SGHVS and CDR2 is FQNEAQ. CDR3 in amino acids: CASSGGQGKGTGELFF. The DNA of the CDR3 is TGTGCCAGCAGCGGCGGACAGGGGAAAGGAACCGGGGAGCTGTTTTTT.

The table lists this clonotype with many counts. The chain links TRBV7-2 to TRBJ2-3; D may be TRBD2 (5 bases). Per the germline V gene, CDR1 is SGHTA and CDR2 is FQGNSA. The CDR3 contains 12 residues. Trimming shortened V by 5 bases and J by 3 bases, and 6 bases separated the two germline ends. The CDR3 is CASSPGTDTQYF. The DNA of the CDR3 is TGTGCCAGCAGCCCGGGGACAGATACGCAGTATTTT.

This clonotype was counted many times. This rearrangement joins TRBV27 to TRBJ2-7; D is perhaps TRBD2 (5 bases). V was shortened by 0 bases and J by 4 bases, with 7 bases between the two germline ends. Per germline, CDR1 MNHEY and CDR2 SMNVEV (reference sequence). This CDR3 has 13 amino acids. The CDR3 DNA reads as TGTGCCAGCAGTTTATCGGTAGCGTACGAGCAGTACTTC. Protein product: CASSLSVAYEQYF.

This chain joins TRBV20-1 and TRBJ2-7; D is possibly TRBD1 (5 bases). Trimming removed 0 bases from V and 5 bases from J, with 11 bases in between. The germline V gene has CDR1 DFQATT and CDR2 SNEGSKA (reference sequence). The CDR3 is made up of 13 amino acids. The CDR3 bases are TGCAGTGCTAGAGATCCCAGGGCCCACGAGCAGTACTTC. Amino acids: CSARDPRAHEQYF.

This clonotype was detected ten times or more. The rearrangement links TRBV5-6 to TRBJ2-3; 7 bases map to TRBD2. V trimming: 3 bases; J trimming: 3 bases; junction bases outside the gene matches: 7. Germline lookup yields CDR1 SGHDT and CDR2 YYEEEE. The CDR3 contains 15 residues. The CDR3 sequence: CASSSPPRGTDTQYF. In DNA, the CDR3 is TGTGCCAGCAGCTCCCCACCGCGGGGGACAGATACGCAGTATTTT.

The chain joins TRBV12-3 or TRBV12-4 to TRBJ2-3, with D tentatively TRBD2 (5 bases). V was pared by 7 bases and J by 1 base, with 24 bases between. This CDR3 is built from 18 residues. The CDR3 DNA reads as TGTGCCAGCACCCCTGGGAGAGGCAAACTCTCTGGCACAGATACGCAGTATTTT. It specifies CASTPGRGKLSGTDTQYF.

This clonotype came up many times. The CDR3 is CASSPRDRGLSTEAFF. CDR3 nucleotides: TGTGCCAGCAGCCCCCGGGACAGGGGGCTGAGCACTGAAGCTTTCTTT. The rearrangement uses TRBV6-6 and TRBJ1-1, with 12 bases aligning to TRBD1. The CDR3 extends over 16 amino acids. Germline loops: CDR1 MNHNY, CDR2 SVGAGI (reference sequence). V lost 6 bases, J lost 4 bases, and 9 bases stayed unmatched.

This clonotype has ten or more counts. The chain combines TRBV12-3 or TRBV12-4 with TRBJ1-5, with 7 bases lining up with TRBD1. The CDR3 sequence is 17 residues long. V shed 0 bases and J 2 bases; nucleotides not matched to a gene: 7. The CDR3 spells CASSLAWTGIGNQPQHF. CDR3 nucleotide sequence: TGTGCCAGCAGTTTAGCCTGGACAGGCATCGGCAATCAGCCCCAGCATTTT.

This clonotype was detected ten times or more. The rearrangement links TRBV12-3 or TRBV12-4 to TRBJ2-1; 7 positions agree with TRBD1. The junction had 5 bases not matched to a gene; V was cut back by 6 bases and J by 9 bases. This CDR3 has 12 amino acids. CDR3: CASRFRDSEQFF. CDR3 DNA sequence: TGTGCCAGCAGATTTAGGGACAGTGAGCAGTTCTTC.

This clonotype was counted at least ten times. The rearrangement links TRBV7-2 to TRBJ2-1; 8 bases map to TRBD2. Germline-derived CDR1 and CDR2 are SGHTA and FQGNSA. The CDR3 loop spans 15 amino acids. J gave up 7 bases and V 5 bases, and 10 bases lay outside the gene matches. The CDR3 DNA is TGTGCCAGCAGCATAACTAGCGGTGTTTTTAATGAGCAGTTCTTC. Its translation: CASSITSGVFNEQFF.

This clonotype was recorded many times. The CDR3 DNA reads TGCGCCAGCAGCCAAGATGGATGGCCCCGGAGGACTGAAGCTTTCTTT. Translating gives CASSQDGWPRRTEAFF. The J gene is TRBJ1-1, the V gene TRBV4-1; D uncertain. Germline loops: CDR1 MGHRA, CDR2 YSYEKL. There are 16 residues in the CDR3. Trimming took 0 bases from V and 5 from J, leaving 16 bases between them.

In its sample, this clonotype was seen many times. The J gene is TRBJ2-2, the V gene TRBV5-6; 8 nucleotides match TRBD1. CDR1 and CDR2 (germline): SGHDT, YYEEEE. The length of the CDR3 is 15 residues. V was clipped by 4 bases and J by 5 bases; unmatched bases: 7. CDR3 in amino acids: CASSARGRLTGELFF. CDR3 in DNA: TGTGCCAGCAGCGCCAGGGGGCGGTTGACCGGGGAGCTGTTTTTT.

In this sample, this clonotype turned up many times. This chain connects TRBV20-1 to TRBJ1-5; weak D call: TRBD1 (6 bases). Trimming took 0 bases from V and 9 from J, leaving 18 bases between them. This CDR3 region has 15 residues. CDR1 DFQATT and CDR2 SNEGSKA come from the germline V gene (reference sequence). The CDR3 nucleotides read TGCAGTGCTAGAGATTCGGCATCCAGGGGCGGGCCCCAGCATTTT. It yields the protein CSARDSASRGGPQHF.